This TCR beta chain was recovered during a study of T cell changes during pregnancy in multiple sclerosis. CDR1 is MNHNS and CDR2 is SASEGT in the germline V gene. CDR3 length equals 15 residues. V was cut by 6 bases and J by 2 bases, with 14 bases left in between. Using immunoSEQ multiplex PCR, the repertoire was profiled, and TCRdb retains in-frame clones only, with some absent. The profile shows some 80,000 clones, roughly 94% of them singletons. This sample comprised peripheral blood, obtained before pregnancy. The TCR was taken from a female donor with multiple sclerosis, enrolled in a pregnancy study. The gene calls are TRBV6-1 and TRBJ1-3; the D is unclear. For the CDR3, the DNA is TGTGCCAGCAGAGCCGGGATTACCGCTGGAAACACCATATATTTT. It translates to CASRAGITAGNTIYF.